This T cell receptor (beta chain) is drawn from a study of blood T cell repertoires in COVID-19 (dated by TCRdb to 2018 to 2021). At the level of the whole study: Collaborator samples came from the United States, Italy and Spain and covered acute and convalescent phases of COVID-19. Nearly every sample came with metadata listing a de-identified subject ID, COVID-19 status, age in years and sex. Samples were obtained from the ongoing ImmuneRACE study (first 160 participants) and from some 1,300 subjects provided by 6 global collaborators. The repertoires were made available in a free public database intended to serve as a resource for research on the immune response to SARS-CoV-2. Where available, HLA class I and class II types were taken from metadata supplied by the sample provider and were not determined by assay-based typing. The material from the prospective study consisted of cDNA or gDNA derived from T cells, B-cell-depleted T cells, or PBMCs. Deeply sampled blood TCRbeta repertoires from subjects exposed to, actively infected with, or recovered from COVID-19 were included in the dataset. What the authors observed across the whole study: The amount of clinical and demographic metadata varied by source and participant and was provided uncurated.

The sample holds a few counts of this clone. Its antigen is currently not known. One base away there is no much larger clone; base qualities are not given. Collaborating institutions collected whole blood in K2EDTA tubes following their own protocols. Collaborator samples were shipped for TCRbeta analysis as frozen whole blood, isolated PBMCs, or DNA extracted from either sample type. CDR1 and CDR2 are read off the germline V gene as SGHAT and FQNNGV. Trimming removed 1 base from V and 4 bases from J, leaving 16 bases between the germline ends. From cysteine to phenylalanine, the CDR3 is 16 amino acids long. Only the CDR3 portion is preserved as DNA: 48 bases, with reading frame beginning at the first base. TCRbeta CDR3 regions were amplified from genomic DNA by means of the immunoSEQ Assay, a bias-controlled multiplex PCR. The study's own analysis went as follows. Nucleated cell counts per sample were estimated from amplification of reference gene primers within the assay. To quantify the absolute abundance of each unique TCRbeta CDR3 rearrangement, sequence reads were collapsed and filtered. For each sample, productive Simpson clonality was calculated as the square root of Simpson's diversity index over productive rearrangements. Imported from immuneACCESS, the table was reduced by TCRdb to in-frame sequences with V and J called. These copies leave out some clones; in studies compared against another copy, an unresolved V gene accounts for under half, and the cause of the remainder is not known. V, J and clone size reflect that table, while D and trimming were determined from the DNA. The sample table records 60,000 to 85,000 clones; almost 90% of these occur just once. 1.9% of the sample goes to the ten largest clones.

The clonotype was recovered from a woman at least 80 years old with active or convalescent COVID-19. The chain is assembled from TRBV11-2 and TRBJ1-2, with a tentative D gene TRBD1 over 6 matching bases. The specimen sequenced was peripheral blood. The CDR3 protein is CASSLGRGGAVYGYTF. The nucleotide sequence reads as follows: TGTGCCAGCAGCTTAGGCCGGGGGGGGGCCGTCTATGGCTACACCTTC.